One sample yielded the 25 T cell receptor beta chains listed below, sequenced in a study of Graves' ophthalmopathy and Graves' hyperthyroidism. RNA transcripts were the template, and TCR beta CDR3 regions were amplified from them. First-round RT-PCR relied on HTBI primers, and a second-round multiplex PCR came next. MiXCR was run by TCRdb on the multiplex PCR reads, yielding one entry per CDR3 protein. This sample yields around 400,000 distinct CDR3 sequences, of which 15% to 20% are seen a single time; around 1.4% belongs to the top ten. Sequencing used peripheral blood. The receptors shown here come from a woman aged 18-29 years with Graves' ophthalmopathy.

The table lists this clonotype with many counts. The V and J genes are TRBV6-2 or TRBV6-3 and TRBJ1-1, with D perhaps TRBD1 (6 bases). The CDR3 sequence is 18 residues long. Germline lookup yields CDR1 MNHEY and CDR2 SVGEGT. V was pared by 0 bases and J by 0 bases, with 17 bases between. The CDR3 is CASSYSIPGGSLNTEAFF. In DNA, the CDR3 is TGTGCCAGCAGTTACTCGATACCCGGGGGCTCGCTGAACACTGAAGCTTTCTTT.

The gene calls are TRBV7-9 and TRBJ2-7; 7 positions agree with TRBD2. Trimming cost V 2 bases and J 2 bases; bases outside gene matches: 6. The germline V gene encodes CDR1 SEHNR and CDR2 FQNEAQ (reference sequence). There are 15 residues in the CDR3. The CDR3 loop is CASSLLAGATYEQYF. The DNA for the CDR3 is TGTGCCAGCAGCTTATTGGCGGGAGCGACCTACGAGCAGTACTTC. The full variable domain, rest sourced from reference TRBV7-9 and TRBJ2-7, is DTGVSQNPRHKITKRGQNVTFRCDPISEHNRLYWYRQTLGQGPEFLTYFQNEAQLEKSRLLSDRFSAERPKGSFSTLEIQRTEQGDSAMYLCASSLLAGATYEQYFGPGTRLTVT.

This clonotype has a count of ten or more. This rearrangement joins TRBV5-6 to TRBJ2-7, with D possibly TRBD2 on 6 matching bases. The germline CDR1 and CDR2 sequences are SGHDT and YYEEEE. The CDR3 is 14 amino acids. Trimming removed 6 bases from V and 2 bases from J, with 15 bases in between. The CDR3 DNA is TGTGCCAGCATCACGGCGGGGACCCCCTACGAGCAGTACTTC. Its protein is CASITAGTPYEQYF. The whole variable domain, remainder taken from reference TRBV5-6 and TRBJ2-7, is DAGVTQSPTHLIKTRGQQVTLRCSPKSGHDTVSWYQQALGQGPQFIFQYYEEEERQRGNFPDRFSGHQFPNYSSELNVNALLLGDSALYLCASITAGTPYEQYFGPGTRLTVT.

This clonotype was detected ten times or more. The chain links TRBV4-3 to TRBJ1-3; D is unresolved. V lost 2 bases and J lost 4, with 12 bases in between. CDR3 length: 15 residues. CDR1 and CDR2 from the germline V gene are LGHNA and YSLEER. The DNA of the CDR3 is TGCGCCAGCAGCCAATCCCGGGATCTAGGAAACACCATATATTTT. This translates into CASSQSRDLGNTIYF.

This clonotype has ten or more counts. J is TRBJ1-1 and V is TRBV5-1; 7 nucleotides line up with TRBD1. This CDR3 comprises 16 residues. Germline CDR1 is SGHRS and CDR2 is YFSETQ. V gave up 4 bases and J gave up 4 bases; unmatched junction bases: 13. The CDR3 spells CASSPARQGRGTEAFF. As DNA, the CDR3 is TGCGCCAGCAGCCCCGCCCGACAGGGAAGGGGCACTGAAGCTTTCTTT.

This clonotype was recorded many times. CDR3 DNA sequence: TGTGCCAGCAGTTATTTGGCGGGAGGATCCTACGAGCAGTACTTC. It translates to CASSYLAGGSYEQYF. This chain connects TRBV6-5 to TRBJ2-7; 8 bases are a match to TRBD2. The CDR3 is made up of 15 amino acids. CDR1 and CDR2 from the germline V gene are MNHEY and SVGAGI. The J segment lost 1 base and the V segment lost 3 bases, leaving 5 bases of the junction unmatched.

In its sample, this clonotype was seen many times. The V gene is TRBV11-2, the J gene TRBJ1-6, with no clear D. The CDR3 length is 12 residues. V lost 4 bases, J lost 8 bases, and 6 bases lay in between. Looked up from germline, CDR1 is SGHAT and CDR2 is FQNNGV. The CDR3 DNA follows: TGTGCCAGCAGCTCCAGAGATTCACCCCTCCACTTT. Encoded protein: CASSSRDSPLHF.

This clonotype was observed many times. The gene calls are TRBV9 and TRBJ2-2; D unclear. This CDR3 has 12 residues. V lost 0 bases, J lost 8 bases, and 5 bases lay in between. Germline V gives CDR1 SGDLS, CDR2 YYNGEE. The CDR3 loop is CASSVGQGELFF. The CDR3 region has the DNA TGTGCCAGCAGCGTAGGGCAAGGGGAGCTGTTTTTT.

About this clonotype itself: The CDR3 ends on some other residue instead of the conserved phenylalanine or tryptophan, so this is likely a read error. The V and J genes are TRBV19 and TRBJ1-1; D ambiguous. Germline values: CDR1 LNHDA, CDR2 SQIVND (reference sequence). V was trimmed by 5 bases and J by 5 bases, leaving 18 bases between them. CDR3 length: 15 amino acids. CDR3 sequence (DNA): TGTGCCAGTAGTGGGATGAGACCAATCCGGACTGAAGCTTTCTCT. Translated: CASSGMRPIRTEAFS.

The sample holds many counts of this clonotype. The chain links TRBV12-3 or TRBV12-4 to TRBJ2-7; D gene uncertain. V gave up 5 bases and J gave up 1 base, with 15 bases separating them. The CDR3 consists of 15 residues. CDR3 sequence: CASSPHPLKSYEQYF. The CDR3, as DNA: TGTGCCAGCAGTCCTCACCCGCTCAAGTCCTACGAGCAGTACTTC.

This clonotype was counted at least ten times. The V gene is TRBV28, the J gene TRBJ1-1, with D possibly being TRBD1 (5 bases). CDR1 MDHEN and CDR2 SYDVKM come from the germline V gene. There are 14 residues in the CDR3. Trimming left V 3 bases short and J 4 bases short, with 12 bases between. CDR3 nucleotides: TGTGCCAGCAGTTTCGCTTCAGGGTTCACTGAAGCTTTCTTT. Its translation: CASSFASGFTEAFF.

This clonotype was counted ten times or more. The rearrangement links TRBV20-1 to TRBJ2-7, with D hard to call. This CDR3 is built from 9 residues. Germline CDR1 DFQATT, CDR2 SNEGSKA (reference sequence). V shed 3 bases and J shed 6 bases, with 3 bases lying between them. This chain's CDR3 is CSARAEQYF. The DNA of the CDR3 is TGCAGTGCTAGGGCCGAGCAGTACTTC.

This clonotype was found a few times. The chain carries TRBV7-9 and TRBJ2-5; D not certain. V dropped 5 bases and J dropped 5 bases, with 9 bases sitting between them. Germline CDR1 and CDR2: SEHNR and FQNEAQ (reference sequence). The CDR3 has 12 residues. The DNA of the CDR3 is TGTGCCAGCAGCGTTCTACGGGAGACCCAGTACTTC. Protein sequence: CASSVLRETQYF.

This clonotype was seen repeatedly, ten times or more. The chain combines TRBV19 with TRBJ2-7; D not resolved. CDR1 LNHDA and CDR2 SQIVND come from the germline V gene (reference sequence). Trimming left V 3 bases short and J 4 bases short, with 10 bases between. This CDR3 region has 13 residues. The CDR3 here is CASSITSGYEQYF. In DNA form, the CDR3 reads TGTGCCAGTAGTATTACGTCTGGTTACGAGCAGTACTTC.

Ten or more counts support this clonotype. CDR3 amino acids: CASSLAGRAFEQYF. In DNA form, the CDR3 reads TGTGCCAGCAGCTTAGCTGGCAGGGCATTTGAGCAGTACTTC. The rearrangement joins TRBV7-2 to TRBJ2-7; possibly TRBD1 for D (5 bases). The V gene's germline CDR1 is SGHTA and CDR2 FQGNSA. There are 14 residues in the CDR3. The V gene lost 0 bases and the J gene lost 7 bases, with 13 bases spanning the gap. The entire variable domain, with the rest obtained from reference TRBV7-2 and TRBJ2-7, is as follows: GAGVSQSPSNKVTEKGKDVELRCDPISGHTALYWYRQSLGQGLEFLIYFQGNSAPDKSGLPSDRFSAERTGGSVSTLTIQRTQQEDSAVYLCASSLAGRAFEQYFGPGTRLTVT.

In its sample, this clonotype was seen many times. The chain links TRBV30 to TRBJ2-7; D not resolved. Germline CDR1 reads GTSNPN; CDR2 reads SVGIG (reference sequence). CDR3 length: 13 amino acids. Trimming took 4 bases from V and 6 from J, leaving 16 bases between them. In DNA form, the CDR3 reads TGTGCCTGGAAGGAGCTCGCCGAAGGCGAGCAGTACTTC. It is translated as CAWKELAEGEQYF.

This clonotype was seen at least ten times. This rearrangement joins TRBV19 to TRBJ1-5; D uncertain. Germline CDR1 is LNHDA and CDR2 is SQIVND (reference sequence). V was pared by 7 bases and J by 2 bases, with 12 bases between. The length of the CDR3 is 14 residues. CDR3 sequence (DNA): TGTGCCAGTATCAAGGACTTTGGCAATCAGCCCCAGCATTTT. As protein: CASIKDFGNQPQHF.

This clonotype was observed many times. This rearrangement joins TRBV4-1 to TRBJ2-7; no clear D gene. In germline, CDR1 is MGHRA, CDR2 YSYEKL. The CDR3 totals 12 residues. The V end lost 0 bases, the J end lost 4 bases, and 4 bases lay between the germline ends. This CDR3 is CASSQDWYEQYF. The CDR3, as DNA: TGCGCCAGCAGCCAAGATTGGTACGAGCAGTACTTC.

At least ten counts were recorded for this clonotype. The chain joins TRBV11-2 to TRBJ1-5; maybe TRBD1 (6 bases). The germline V and J ends were trimmed by 5 bases and 0 bases, with 17 bases remaining between them. The germline V gene has CDR1 SGHAT and CDR2 FQNNGV. This CDR3 is 17 amino acids long. The DNA of the CDR3 is TGTGCCAGCAGCCTCCGGGGGCAGGCCTTTAGCAATCAGCCCCAGCATTTT. Its protein product is CASSLRGQAFSNQPQHF.

Regarding this clonotype: At one of its ends the junction is not consistent with the germline gene, which may arise from a read error. This rearrangement joins TRBV28 to TRBJ1-2, with 7 bases aligning to TRBD1. This CDR3 spans 17 amino acids. Germline CDR1 and CDR2: MDHEN and SYDVKM. The CDR3 DNA reads as TGTGCCAGCAGTGACAGGGTTTCATTTCATGGAGGTTATGGCTACGCCTTC. Its translation is CASSDRVSFHGGYGYAF.

This clonotype was found many times. The V gene is TRBV12-3 or TRBV12-4, the J gene TRBJ1-5; D not certain. The germline V and J ends were trimmed by 2 bases and 6 bases, with 11 bases remaining between them. The CDR3 extends over 14 amino acids. The CDR3: CASSLQVGVQPQHF. DNA of the CDR3: TGTGCCAGCAGTTTACAGGTGGGAGTTCAGCCCCAGCATTTT.

This clonotype occurred many times. V usage is TRBV3-1 and J usage is TRBJ2-7; perhaps TRBD1 as D (5 bases). V dropped 0 bases and J dropped 1 base, with 13 bases sitting between them. Germline V gene data show CDR1 as LGHDT and CDR2 as YNNKEL (reference sequence). This CDR3 spans 16 amino acids. The CDR3 sequence is CASSQDTQGGSYEQYF. Written as DNA, the CDR3 is TGTGCCAGCAGCCAAGACACGCAGGGTGGTTCCTACGAGCAGTACTTC.

This clonotype showed up many times. This chain links TRBV5-6 with TRBJ2-6; D gene uncertain. Germline V gives CDR1 SGHDT, CDR2 YYEEEE. V dropped 4 bases and J dropped 0 bases, with 8 bases sitting between them. This CDR3 comprises 15 residues. The CDR3: CASSPAFSGANVLTF. The DNA for the CDR3 is TGTGCCAGCAGCCCGGCCTTCTCTGGGGCCAACGTCCTGACTTTC.

The table lists this clonotype with many counts. The chain carries TRBV24-1 and TRBJ2-5, with 8 nucleotides matching TRBD2. This CDR3 is built from 15 residues. The germline V gene encodes CDR1 KGHDR and CDR2 SFDVKD. J was trimmed by 3 bases and V by 3 bases; bases with no gene match: 5. The CDR3 DNA reads TGTGCCACCAGTGATCCGCGGGGGGCGGAAGAGACCCAGTACTTC. Amino acids: CATSDPRGAEETQYF.

This clonotype was picked up many times. The chain has TRBV30 and TRBJ1-6; D gene unclear. CDR3 length: 11 amino acids. V was pared by 5 bases and J by 6 bases, with 5 bases between. The germline CDR1 and CDR2 sequences are GTSNPN and SVGIG (reference sequence). CDR3 DNA sequence: TGTGCCTGGGAGGCTAATTCACCCCTCCACTTT. Encoded protein: CAWEANSPLHF.